This entry lists 26 T cell receptor beta chains sequenced from one sample in a study of blood T cell repertoires in COVID-19. The method was immunoSEQ multiplex PCR; TCRdb's version includes in-frame clones alone and lacks a portion of them. This table has 200,000 or so clones, 70% to 90% appearing once. Sequencing was carried out using peripheral blood. The source of these receptors is a man aged 45-65 years with acute or convalescent COVID-19.

J is TRBJ1-2 and V is TRBV9; 7 nucleotides agree with TRBD1. The CDR3 consists of 16 residues. The V gene end was trimmed by 4 bases and the J gene end by 5 bases; junction bases not matched to a gene: 14. CDR1 SGDLS and CDR2 YYNGEE come from the germline V gene. The CDR3 DNA reads as TGTGCCAGCAGCCCCGGGACAGCCAAACCCCCGTATGGCTACACCTTC. Protein product: CASSPGTAKPPYGYTF.

The chain uses TRBV9 and TRBJ2-2; TRBD2 matches 11 bases. This CDR3 is built from 16 residues. J was trimmed by 6 bases and V by 3 bases; bases with no gene match: 7. The V gene's germline CDR1 is SGDLS and CDR2 YYNGEE. The CDR3 here is CASSAITTSGAGELFF. The CDR3 coding sequence is TGTGCCAGCAGCGCGATCACGACTAGCGGGGCCGGGGAGCTGTTTTTT.

This clone appeared once. J is TRBJ1-6 and V is TRBV3-1 (or the pseudogene TRBV3-2); no clear D gene. The CDR3 runs to 14 residues. V lost 1 base and J lost 14, with 15 bases in between. In germline, CDR1 is LGHDT, CDR2 YNNKEL (reference sequence). The CDR3 coding sequence is TGTGCCAGCAGCCAAGGCGCCAGCGGGGTGGCCCTCCACTTT. Amino acid sequence: CASSQGASGVALHF.

The chain is built from TRBV18 and TRBJ1-1; no firm D call. The CDR3 runs to 13 residues. Trimming took off 6 bases at V and 0 bases at J, with 8 bases between the two ends. Germline CDR1 is KGHSH and CDR2 is LQKENI. The CDR3 reads CASSPELNTEAFF. Here the CDR3 DNA reads TGTGCCAGCTCGCCGGAGTTGAACACTGAAGCTTTCTTT. The full variable domain, completed using reference TRBV18 and TRBJ1-1, is NAGVMQNPRHLVRRRGQEARLRCSPMKGHSHVYWYRQLPEEGLKFMVYLQKENIIDESGMPKERFSAEFPKEGPSILRIQQVVRGDSAAYFCASSPELNTEAFFGQGTRLTVV.

The sample holds a few counts of this clone. The J gene is TRBJ1-1, the V gene TRBV21-1; TRBD1 is the table's D call, not checked against the DNA. TRBV21-1 is deemed a pseudogene. The CDR3 sequence is 17 residues long. The CDR3: CASSNRDRPPMNTEAFF. In DNA, the CDR3 is TGTGCCAGCAGCAACCGGGACAGGCCACCAATGAACACTGAAGCTTTCTTT.

The V and J genes are TRBV10-3 and TRBJ2-5; D may be TRBD2 (5 bases). The length of the CDR3 is 13 residues. The V and J ends lost 4 bases and 1 base respectively, with 7 bases between them. Germline CDR1 is ENHRY and CDR2 is SYGVKD. The CDR3 DNA follows: TGTGCCATCAGTGCGGGGTCCCAAGAGACCCAGTACTTC. It codes for CAISAGSQETQYF.

The chain couples TRBV11-2 to TRBJ1-4, with D uncertain. The germline V gene encodes CDR1 SGHAT and CDR2 FQNNGV. V lost 5 bases and J 2 bases, leaving 15 bases between the germline ends. This CDR3 is built from 16 residues. CDR3 sequence: CASSPLRGGTNEKLFF. For the CDR3, the DNA is TGTGCCAGCAGCCCCCTCCGGGGAGGGACTAATGAAAAACTGTTTTTT.

The chain couples TRBV18 to TRBJ1-2; TRBD1 is a possible D gene (5 bases). Looked up from germline, CDR1 is KGHSH and CDR2 is LQKENI. V lost 3 bases, J lost 2 bases, and 16 bases lay in between. There are 16 residues in the CDR3. CDR3 DNA: TGTGCCAGCTCACCGGGAGGGGCCTACGCAAACTATGGCTACACCTTC. Protein sequence: CASSPGGAYANYGYTF.

The chain employs TRBV25-1 and TRBJ1-4; 9 nucleotides match TRBD1. V gave up 3 bases and J gave up 0 bases; unmatched junction bases: 5. The CDR3 runs to 17 residues. The germline CDR1 and CDR2 sequences are MGHDK and SYGVNS. CDR3 loop: CASSDRGQGATNEKLFF. CDR3 coding DNA: TGTGCCAGCAGTGATAGGGGACAGGGCGCAACTAATGAAAAACTGTTTTTT.

The chain carries TRBV21-1 and TRBJ1-6; TRBD1 is taken as the D call from the table, unchecked against the DNA. TRBV21-1 is a pseudogene segment. The CDR3 contains 15 residues. CDR3 bases: TGTGCCAGTCCAGTACAGGGGATATATAATTCACCCCTCCACTTT. Amino acid sequence: CASPVQGIYNSPLHF.

V gene TRBV7-2 combines with J gene TRBJ2-7; 7 positions match TRBD1. The CDR3 loop spans 15 amino acids. V shed 1 base, J shed 0 bases, and the junction held 3 bases outside the gene matches. From germline, CDR1 is SGHTA and CDR2 FQGNSA. This CDR3 reads CASSLVWTGSYEQYF. The CDR3 nucleotides read TGTGCCAGCAGCTTAGTTTGGACAGGCTCCTACGAGCAGTACTTC.

The V gene is TRBV18, the J gene TRBJ1-4, with 10 nucleotides matching TRBD1. With V trimmed by 8 bases and J by 0 bases, 24 bases remained unmatched. Germline V gene lookup returns CDR1 KGHSH and CDR2 LQKENI. This CDR3 region has 22 residues. This chain's CDR3 is CASASRRPGTGEVSSTNEKLFF. The CDR3 DNA reads as TGTGCCAGCGCCTCTCGACGTCCCGGGACAGGGGAAGTTTCTTCAACTAATGAAAAACTGTTTTTT.

This clone was counted only a few times. The genes are TRBV25-1 and TRBJ1-2, with D hard to call. The CDR3 totals 10 residues. V lost 3 bases and J lost 7, with 3 bases in between. Per germline, CDR1 MGHDK and CDR2 SYGVNS. The CDR3 protein is CASSDVGYTF. CDR3 nucleotide sequence: TGTGCCAGCAGTGACGTTGGCTACACCTTC.

V is TRBV29-1 and J is TRBJ1-2; D possibly corresponds to TRBD1 (6 bases). The CDR3 totals 13 residues. CDR1 is SQVTM and CDR2 is ANQGSEA in the germline V gene. V was shortened by 6 bases and J by 6 bases, with 17 bases between the two germline ends. The CDR3, as DNA: TGCAGCGTGGGCTCTATCAGGGGAAATGGCTACACCTTC. Protein: CSVGSIRGNGYTF.

V usage is TRBV7-9 and J usage is TRBJ2-1; TRBD1 matches 7 bases. The germline V gene has CDR1 SEHNR and CDR2 FQNEAQ (reference sequence). This CDR3 comprises 15 residues. V dropped 5 bases and J dropped 0; count of bases not matched to a gene: 4. The CDR3 reads CASSQRQGSYNEQFF. The CDR3 DNA reads TGTGCCAGCAGCCAAAGACAGGGCTCCTACAATGAGCAGTTCTTC.

Concerning this clone itself: Its ends do not fully match the called genes, so a read error is possible. As DNA, the CDR3 is TGTGCCAGCAGCGGGGGACAGGATAAATCACCCCTCCACTTT. Translated, it gives CASSGGQDKSPLHF. V gene TRBV9 combines with J gene TRBJ1-6, with TRBD1 matching over 8 bases. CDR1 is SGDLS and CDR2 is YYNGEE in the germline V gene. The CDR3 runs 14 residues.

The chain employs TRBV6-5 and TRBJ2-7; D might be TRBD1 (6 bases). This CDR3 has 16 amino acids. Germline CDR1 MNHEY, CDR2 SVGAGI. Trimming took 0 bases from V and 0 from J, leaving 12 bases between them. The CDR3 DNA sequence: TGTGCCAGCAGTTACTCAGGGACAAGGAGCTCCTACGAGCAGTACTTC. This codes for CASSYSGTRSSYEQYF.

The chain links TRBV29-1 to TRBJ1-2, with 8 bases that match TRBD1. Trimming cost V 8 bases and J 6 bases; bases outside gene matches: 8. CDR1 SQVTM and CDR2 ANQGSEA come from the germline V gene. This CDR3 region has 12 residues. CDR3 loop: CSISGGSDGYTF. Here the CDR3 DNA reads TGCAGCATATCAGGGGGCTCGGATGGCTACACCTTC.

The V call is TRBV7-9, the J call TRBJ2-2; TRBD1 matches at 8 bases. CDR1 SEHNR and CDR2 FQNEAQ come from the germline V gene (reference sequence). V was pared by 5 bases and J by 6 bases, with 8 bases of the junction left unmatched. This CDR3 has 15 amino acids. CDR3 protein: CASSPRQGSAGELFF. The CDR3 DNA reads TGTGCCAGCAGCCCCCGACAGGGGAGCGCCGGGGAGCTGTTTTTT.

This rearrangement joins TRBV2 to TRBJ1-1; unclear D gene. The CDR3 runs to 13 residues. V was trimmed by 3 bases and J by 10 bases, leaving 15 bases between them. Germline V gene sequence: CDR1 SNHLY, CDR2 FYNNEI. CDR3 DNA sequence: TGTGCCAGCAGTGACGGTCAGCCAAGAGGAGCTTTCTTT. It is translated as CASSDGQPRGAFF.

V is TRBV19 and J is TRBJ2-3, with 7 bases matching TRBD2. V dropped 3 bases and J dropped 5; count of bases not matched to a gene: 14. There are 17 residues in the CDR3. Germline CDR1 and CDR2: LNHDA and SQIVND (reference sequence). The CDR3 sequence is CASSIETSTDSGDTQYF. For the CDR3, the DNA is TGTGCCAGTAGTATTGAGACTAGCACCGACTCGGGAGATACGCAGTATTTT.

The CDR3 region is CASSLGDRENQPQHF. Written as DNA, the CDR3 is TGCGCCAGCAGCTTGGGGGACAGGGAGAATCAGCCCCAGCATTTT. The V call is TRBV5-1, the J call TRBJ1-5; TRBD1 matches 9 bases. The CDR3 consists of 15 residues. Germline CDR1 reads SGHRS; CDR2 reads YFSETQ. Unmatched junction bases numbered 2, after V lost 0 bases and J lost 4 bases. The full variable domain, in which reference TRBV5-1 and TRBJ1-5 provide the parts outside the CDR3, is KAGVTQTPRYLIKTRGQQVTLSCSPISGHRSVSWYQQTPGQGLQFLFEYFSETQRNKGNFPGRFSGRQFSNSRSEMNVSTLELGDSALYLCASSLGDRENQPQHFGDGTRLSIL.

This chain links TRBV10-3 with TRBJ2-5; 9 nucleotides agree with TRBD1. Trimming at V came to 2 bases and at J to 4 bases, leaving 5 bases not matched to a gene. The CDR3 spans 15 residues. Germline assignment: CDR1 ENHRY and CDR2 SYGVKD. DNA for the CDR3: TGTGCCATCAGTGAGACAATGGACAGGGGAGAGACCCAGTACTTC. Its protein product is CAISETMDRGETQYF.

The chain uses TRBV29-1 and TRBJ2-1; D is ambiguous. Trimming pared 7 bases from V and 6 bases from J, leaving 10 bases between. CDR3 size: 11 residues. CDR1 and CDR2 (germline): SQVTM, ANQGSEA. The chain's CDR3 is CSALTFNEQFF. CDR3 DNA sequence: TGCAGCGCCCTTACATTCAATGAGCAGTTCTTC.

This chain uses TRBV5-1 with TRBJ2-2, with 12 bases matching TRBD1. CDR1 and CDR2 (germline): SGHRS, YFSETQ. After removal of 4 bases from V and 8 bases from J, the junction contained 9 bases not matched to a gene. The length of the CDR3 is 16 residues. CDR3 sequence (DNA): TGCGCCAGCAGCCCCCGGGACAGGGGGCTTAGGGGGGAGCTGTTTTTT. As protein: CASSPRDRGLRGELFF.

The V call is TRBV6-5, the J call TRBJ1-2; D remains ambiguous. The CDR3 extends over 13 amino acids. V was cut by 6 bases and J by 5 bases, with 13 bases left in between. In germline, CDR1 is MNHEY, CDR2 SVGAGI. The CDR3 protein is CASRSDLGYGYTF. CDR3 in DNA: TGTGCCAGCAGATCGGACTTGGGGTATGGCTACACCTTC.